This T cell receptor beta chain emerged from a study of cytomegalovirus exposure and HLA in healthy donors. For the study at large: Samples from HLA-typed donors yielded approximately 80 million unique TCRs in an early data release. Findings and caveats of the study: The study recorded 150 to 200 TCR beta chains that were cytomegalovirus-associated. Most of the TCR beta V segments (in an earlier analysis) were productive either about 90% or about 30% of the time.

PCR employed 60 Vbeta and 13 Jbeta primers. Under the authors' procedure: Among the unique TCR beta chains that a later analysis counted, about 84 million in all, about 11 million were shared. Data came from immunoSEQ multiplex PCR; TCRdb stores just in-frame clones and leaves some out. V and J calls and clone size are those listed in that table; D and trimming were worked out from the DNA. The data show some 160,000 clones, around 80% seen once. In germline, CDR1 is SEHNR, CDR2 FQNEAQ (reference sequence). This CDR3 is built from 17 residues. After removal of 5 bases from V and 1 base from J, the junction contained 9 bases not matched to a gene. As to this clone: What it recognizes is unknown.

The chain has TRBV7-9 and TRBJ2-2; 8 nucleotides align to TRBD2. Sequences were obtained from PBMCs. The clonotype was recovered from a man aged 45-60 years in good health and CMV-seropositive. The CDR3 spells CASSPRVAGQNTGELFF. In nucleotides, the CDR3 is TGTGCCAGCAGCCCCCGGGTAGCGGGACAGAACACCGGGGAGCTGTTTTTT.